Below are 21 T cell receptor beta chains sequenced from a single sample in a study of T cell changes during pregnancy in multiple sclerosis (dated by TCRdb to about 2019). The library was made by the immunoSEQ multiplex PCR assay. TCRdb limited this immuneACCESS table to in-frame rearrangements with V and J called. A share of clones is missing; checked studies link under half to unresolved V genes, and the rest is unexplained. Across this sample there are around 65,000 clones, with 90% seen only once. The biggest ten clones account for about 3.1% of the sample. Material: peripheral blood, obtained in the first trimester of pregnancy. The receptors shown here come from a female donor in good health, enrolled as a control in a pregnancy study.

CDR3: CASTILDRGGGYTF. As DNA, the CDR3 is TGTGCCAGTACCATACTGGACAGGGGTGGGGGCTACACCTTC. The chain couples TRBV19 to TRBJ1-2, with TRBD1 matching over 9 bases. The V gene's germline CDR1 is LNHDA and CDR2 SQIVND (reference sequence). This CDR3 comprises 14 residues. J was trimmed by 8 bases and V by 7 bases; bases with no gene match: 11. The full variable domain, with the rest looked up from reference TRBV19 and TRBJ1-2, is DGGITQSPKYLFRKEGQNVTLSCEQNLNHDAMYWYRQDPGQGLRLIYYSQIVNDFQKGDIAEGYSVSREKKESFPLTVTSAQKNPTAFYLCASTILDRGGGYTFGSGTRLTVV.

This rearrangement joins TRBV5-6 to TRBJ1-1; 8 bases align to TRBD1. V gave up 4 bases and J gave up 3 bases; unmatched junction bases: 5. The CDR3 has 14 residues. Looked up from germline, CDR1 is SGHDT and CDR2 is YYEEEE. The chain's CDR3 is CASSIGQGDTEAFF. Here the CDR3 DNA reads TGTGCCAGCAGCATCGGACAGGGTGACACTGAAGCTTTCTTT.

The J gene is TRBJ2-1, the V gene TRBV11-2, with TRBD1 matching 10 bases. The CDR3 sequence is 17 residues long. Trimming took 0 bases from V and 4 from J; bases not matched to a gene: 6. Germline CDR1 and CDR2: SGHAT and FQNNGV. The CDR3 sequence is CASSLEGRDRGYNEQFF. Written as DNA, the CDR3 is TGTGCCAGCAGCTTAGAAGGTCGGGACAGGGGTTACAATGAGCAGTTCTTC.

This clone was seen only once. J is TRBJ1-1 and V is TRBV9; 7 bases match TRBD1. The V gene's germline CDR1 is SGDLS and CDR2 YYNGEE. The junction had 6 bases not matched to a gene; V was cut back by 2 bases and J by 2 bases. CDR3 length: 15 residues. The CDR3 DNA is TGTGCCAGCAGCGTTAGGGACAGACCTAACACTGAAGCTTTCTTT. Encoded protein: CASSVRDRPNTEAFF. Complete variable domain (other parts from reference TRBV9 and TRBJ1-1): DSGVTQTPKHLITATGQRVTLRCSPRSGDLSVYWYQQSLDQGLQFLIQYYNGEERAKGNILERFSAQQFPDLHSELNLSSLELGDSALYFCASSVRDRPNTEAFFGQGTRLTVV.

This clone occurred a few times. This rearrangement joins TRBV6-1 to TRBJ1-4, with D possibly TRBD1 on 6 matching bases. This CDR3 spans 15 amino acids. Trimming pared 6 bases from V and 2 bases from J, leaving 13 bases between. Germline CDR1 reads MNHNS; CDR2 reads SASEGT. Here the CDR3 reads CASRGGGATNEKLFF. In DNA form, the CDR3 reads TGTGCCAGCAGGGGAGGGGGGGCTACTAATGAAAAACTGTTTTTT.

V is TRBV5-8 and J is TRBJ2-7; 9 bases fit TRBD1. Germline V lookup: CDR1 SGHTS, CDR2 YDEGEE. The junction had 10 bases not matched to a gene; V was cut back by 4 bases and J by 5 bases. This CDR3 comprises 15 residues. CDR3 nucleotide sequence: TGTGCCAGCAGCCCCCATATCAGGACAGGGGACGAGCAGTACTTC. This gives the protein CASSPHIRTGDEQYF.

CDR3 sequence (DNA): TGCGCCAGCAGCGACGACAGGGGGAACTACGAGCAGTACTTC. It codes for CASSDDRGNYEQYF. This chain links TRBV5-1 with TRBJ2-7, with 9 bases identical to TRBD1. The CDR3 contains 14 residues. The junction had 5 bases not matched to a gene; V was cut back by 4 bases and J by 3 bases. Per the germline V gene, CDR1 is SGHRS and CDR2 is YFSETQ.

This chain joins TRBV5-4 and TRBJ2-3, with 7 bases that match TRBD1. The CDR3 spans 15 residues. V was pared by 4 bases and J by 3 bases, with 8 bases of the junction left unmatched. From germline, CDR1 is SGHNT and CDR2 YYREEE (reference sequence). This CDR3 reads CASSPPGGQTDTQYF. CDR3 nucleotides: TGTGCCAGCAGCCCTCCAGGGGGACAGACAGATACGCAGTATTTT.

The rearrangement joins TRBV2 to TRBJ1-1; TRBD1 might be the D (6 bases). CDR3 length: 16 residues. Deletions cut 4 bases from V and 1 base from J, with 16 bases between. Germline CDR1 reads SNHLY; CDR2 reads FYNNEI. The CDR3 protein is CASSGGGRTRNTEAFF. CDR3 nucleotide sequence: TGTGCCAGCAGTGGGGGGGGCAGGACAAGGAACACTGAAGCTTTCTTT.

J is TRBJ1-1 and V is TRBV7-2, with 7 nucleotides matching TRBD1. V dropped 6 bases and J dropped 3; count of bases not matched to a gene: 4. CDR3 size: 13 residues. Germline V gene lookup returns CDR1 SGHTA and CDR2 FQGNSA. The CDR3 DNA is TGTGCCAGCAGTCGTACAGGGGACACTGAAGCTTTCTTT. Residues: CASSRTGDTEAFF. The whole variable domain, filled in from reference TRBV7-2 and TRBJ1-1, reads GAGVSQSPSNKVTEKGKDVELRCDPISGHTALYWYRQSLGQGLEFLIYFQGNSAPDKSGLPSDRFSAERTGGSVSTLTIQRTQQEDSAVYLCASSRTGDTEAFFGQGTRLTVV.

This clone was seen more than once but under ten times. The rearrangement joins TRBV7-2 to TRBJ2-5, with 8 bases matching TRBD1. V gave up 9 bases and J gave up 5 bases; unmatched junction bases: 17. This CDR3 has 16 residues. Germline CDR1 SGHTA, CDR2 FQGNSA. CDR3 in DNA: TGTGCCAGTGGACAGGGAAGAATGCCCTGGGCGGAGACCCAGTACTTC. The encoded protein is CASGQGRMPWAETQYF.

This rearrangement joins TRBV5-1 to TRBJ2-6; no firm D call. CDR1 is SGHRS, CDR2 YFSETQ, per germline. This CDR3 is 16 amino acids long. Between the trimmed V and J ends, which lost 0 bases and 0 bases, there was a span of 7 bases. The CDR3 loop is CASSLAKHSGANVLTF. In DNA, the CDR3 is TGCGCCAGCAGCTTGGCGAAACACTCTGGGGCCAACGTCCTGACTTTC.

V and J are TRBV5-1 and TRBJ2-2; 9 nucleotides line up with TRBD2. The CDR3 consists of 15 residues. CDR1 and CDR2 from the germline V gene are SGHRS and YFSETQ. The junction had 6 bases not matched to a gene; V was cut back by 4 bases and J by 5 bases. The CDR3 region has the DNA TGCGCCAGCAGCGCGACTAGCGGTGGGACCGGGGAGCTGTTTTTT. It encodes CASSATSGGTGELFF.

This rearrangement joins TRBV30 to TRBJ2-7; D may be TRBD1 (5 bases). Germline V gene sequence: CDR1 GTSNPN, CDR2 SVGIG (reference sequence). This CDR3 has 13 amino acids. Trimming removed 2 bases at V and 5 bases at J, with 13 bases between. The CDR3 nucleotides are TGTGCCTGGAGTATGGACATCAGCGACGAGCAGTACTTC. It is translated as CAWSMDISDEQYF. Looking up the rest from reference TRBV30 and TRBJ2-7 gives the full variable domain: SQTIHQWPATLVQPVGSPLSLECTVEGTSNPNLYWYRQAAGRGLQLLFYSVGIGQISSEVPQNLSASRPQDRQFILSSKKLLLSDSGFYLCAWSMDISDEQYFGPGTRLTVT.

The chain has TRBV29-1 and TRBJ1-1; 9 bases are a match to TRBD1. The CDR3 extends over 15 amino acids. Germline-derived CDR1 and CDR2 are SQVTM and ANQGSEA. The junction had 8 bases not matched to a gene; V was cut back by 5 bases and J by 1 base. The CDR3 loop reads CSVRTGAFTNTEAFF. The CDR3 region has the DNA TGCAGCGTTAGGACAGGGGCCTTTACGAACACTGAAGCTTTCTTT. Full variable domain (outside the CDR3, taken from reference TRBV29-1 and TRBJ1-1): SAVISQKPSRDICQRGTSLTIQCQVDSQVTMMFWYRQQPGQSLTLIATANQGSEATYESGFVIDKFPISRPNLTFSTLTVSNMSPEDSSIYLCSVRTGAFTNTEAFFGQGTRLTVV.

The rearrangement links TRBV7-2 to TRBJ2-7, with 7 bases matching TRBD2. The CDR3 totals 15 residues. Germline-derived CDR1 and CDR2 are SGHTA and FQGNSA. The trim removed 5 bases at V and 2 bases at J, leaving 9 bases unmatched. CDR3 sequence: CASSHPWGGTYEQYF. CDR3 nucleotides: TGTGCCAGCAGCCATCCATGGGGGGGGACCTACGAGCAGTACTTC.

This chain uses TRBV7-8 with TRBJ1-1; D is possibly TRBD1 (5 bases). The V gene's germline CDR1 is SGHVS and CDR2 FQNEAQ. This CDR3 is built from 13 residues. Trimming left V 7 bases short and J 4 bases short, with 13 bases between. CDR3 region: CASKLGGSTEAFF. In nucleotides, the CDR3 is TGTGCCAGCAAGTTGGGGGGGAGCACTGAAGCTTTCTTT.

The rearrangement links TRBV11-3 to TRBJ2-1, with D perhaps TRBD1 (6 bases). The CDR3 is 13 residues long. CDR1 SGHNT and CDR2 YENEEA come from the germline V gene. V dropped 6 bases and J dropped 12 bases, with 18 bases sitting between them. The CDR3 DNA is TGTGCCAGCAGTCGAACGTCGGACAGAGGGCAGTTCTTC. It yields the protein CASSRTSDRGQFF.

For the CDR3, the DNA is TGCGCCAGCAGTCCCACACTGAACACTGAAGCTTTCTTT. This codes for CASSPTLNTEAFF. The chain couples TRBV10-2 to TRBJ1-1; D unclear. Per germline, CDR1 WSHSY and CDR2 SAAADI. Trimming left V 5 bases short and J 0 bases short, with 7 bases between. The CDR3 consists of 13 residues.

This chain joins TRBV6-1 and TRBJ1-2; D might be TRBD1 (5 bases). The germline V and J ends were trimmed by 11 bases and 8 bases, with 24 bases remaining between them. CDR3 length: 14 residues. The germline V gene encodes CDR1 MNHNS and CDR2 SASEGT. The CDR3 coding sequence is TGTGCCGGTACGCGACTGGGGGGGAGGGAAGGCTACACCTTC. This codes for CAGTRLGGREGYTF.

The chain employs TRBV7-8 and TRBJ2-1; TRBD2 matches at 8 bases. The length of the CDR3 is 14 residues. J gave up 7 bases and V 3 bases, and 5 bases lay outside the gene matches. Germline CDR1 is SGHVS and CDR2 is FQNEAQ. Here the CDR3 reads CASSLTGGLNEQFF. CDR3 in DNA: TGTGCCAGCAGCTTGACGGGGGGGCTGAATGAGCAGTTCTTC.